Each of the 19 T cell receptor beta chains below was sequenced from the same sample in a study of B cell selection in AIRE deficiency. Libraries were prepared by immunoSEQ multiplex PCR; TCRdb keeps only in-frame clonotypes and omits some of them. The data contain fewer than 30,000 clones, nearly 97% of them singletons. Sorting defined conventional CD4 T cells as CD4+CD127+. Sequencing was carried out using CD4+CD127+ conventional T cells sorted from PBMCs. The receptors were gathered from a human donor in good health.

The V gene is TRBV10-2, the J gene TRBJ2-7; TRBD1 matches 10 bases. This CDR3 has 16 residues. Germline V gene lookup returns CDR1 WSHSY and CDR2 SAAADI. With V trimmed by 6 bases and J by 5 bases, 13 bases remained unmatched. CDR3 loop: CASRTARTGGYDEQYF. Written as DNA, the CDR3 is TGCGCCAGCAGGACGGCCCGGACAGGGGGATACGACGAGCAGTACTTC.

This clone was seen just once. J is TRBJ2-3 and V is TRBV11-2, with 7 bases identical to TRBD2. Germline CDR1 and CDR2: SGHAT and FQNNGV. The CDR3 sequence is 14 residues long. With 0 bases clipped from V and 3 bases from J, the junction kept 0 bases outside the gene matches. The CDR3 sequence: CASSLERETDTQYF. The DNA for the CDR3 is TGTGCCAGCAGCTTAGAGCGGGAGACAGATACGCAGTATTTT. Combining the CDR3 with reference TRBV11-2 and TRBJ2-3 gives the whole variable domain EAGVAQSPRYKIIEKRQSVAFWCNPISGHATLYWYQQILGQGPKLLIQFQNNGVVDDSQLPKDRFSAERLKGVDSTLKIQPAKLEDSAVYLCASSLERETDTQYFGPGTRLTVL.

Concerning this clone: At one of its ends the junction is not consistent with the germline gene, which may arise from a read error. The V gene is TRBV6-6, the J gene TRBJ2-7, with unresolved D. Germline V CDR1 and CDR2: MNHNY, SVGAGI (reference sequence). This CDR3 comprises 12 residues. CDR3 loop: CASSKDRSPGNF. The CDR3, as DNA: TGTGCCAGCAGTAAGGATCGCAGCCCGGGCAACTTC.

This rearrangement joins TRBV18 to TRBJ2-7; no definite D call. V gave up 2 bases and J gave up 2 bases, with 10 bases separating them. The length of the CDR3 is 14 residues. CDR1 is KGHSH and CDR2 is LQKENI in the germline V gene. CDR3 amino acids: CASSPSSQAYEQYF. CDR3 nucleotides: TGTGCCAGCTCACCATCCTCGCAGGCCTACGAGCAGTACTTC.

This chain uses TRBV28 with TRBJ1-2, with 7 bases identical to TRBD1. V lost 2 bases and J lost 6; bases outside the gene matches: 9. The CDR3 is 15 amino acids. Germline V gene lookup returns CDR1 MDHEN and CDR2 SYDVKM. This CDR3 is CASSLVQGGLHGYTF. CDR3 DNA sequence: TGTGCCAGCAGTTTAGTCCAGGGGGGATTACATGGCTACACCTTC.

The genes are TRBV5-8 and TRBJ1-4, with TRBD1 matching over 9 bases. Germline V lookup: CDR1 SGHTS, CDR2 YDEGEE. The CDR3 totals 14 residues. J lost 7 bases, V lost 4 bases, and 5 bases had no gene match. In DNA, the CDR3 is TGTGCCAGCAGCCGGACAGGGGAGATTGAAAAACTGTTTTTT. Amino acid sequence: CASSRTGEIEKLFF.

This chain connects TRBV18 to TRBJ2-3; 10 nucleotides agree with TRBD2. The CDR3 is 15 residues long. Germline lookup yields CDR1 KGHSH and CDR2 LQKENI. V dropped 6 bases and J dropped 0; count of bases not matched to a gene: 3. CDR3 coding DNA: TGTGCCAGCTCTCGGACTAGCGGTAGCACAGATACGCAGTATTTT. It translates to CASSRTSGSTDTQYF.

The chain couples TRBV9 to TRBJ1-5; D is perhaps TRBD1 (5 bases). The V gene's germline CDR1 is SGDLS and CDR2 YYNGEE. This CDR3 has 14 residues. Trimming cost V 3 bases and J 6 bases, with 13 bases left between them. CDR3 residues: CASSALGEGQPQHF. The CDR3 coding sequence is TGTGCCAGCAGCGCTCTAGGGGAGGGTCAGCCCCAGCATTTT.

The rearrangement links TRBV7-9 to TRBJ2-1, with D possibly matching TRBD2 (6 bases). The germline CDR1 and CDR2 sequences are SEHNR and FQNEAQ (reference sequence). This CDR3 contains 15 residues. With 4 bases removed from V and 0 bases from J, the gap between germline ends came to 10 bases. The CDR3, as DNA: TGTGCCAGCAGCTCAGCCGGGAGCTCCTACAATGAGCAGTTCTTC. Its protein is CASSSAGSSYNEQFF.

V usage is TRBV30 and J usage is TRBJ2-6; maybe TRBD1 (6 bases). V lost 4 bases and J 2 bases, leaving 9 bases between the germline ends. Germline CDR1 GTSNPN, CDR2 SVGIG (reference sequence). The CDR3 is made up of 14 amino acids. The CDR3 region is CAWTGVTGANVLTF. The CDR3 DNA reads TGTGCCTGGACAGGGGTTACTGGGGCCAACGTCCTGACTTTC.

V is TRBV6-6 and J is TRBJ2-3; D not certain. Trimming took 8 bases from V and 0 from J, leaving 9 bases between them. Germline V CDR1 and CDR2: MNHNY, SVGAGI (reference sequence). The CDR3 is 13 amino acids. CDR3 nucleotides: TGTGCCAGCGAAGGTAGCAGCACAGATACGCAGTATTTT. Translated: CASEGSSTDTQYF.

The chain uses TRBV7-9 and TRBJ1-3; D call uncertain. V dropped 5 bases and J dropped 4 bases, with 21 bases sitting between them. Looked up from germline, CDR1 is SEHNR and CDR2 is FQNEAQ (reference sequence). This CDR3 has 17 amino acids. This CDR3 reads CASSPRTRLLGGNTIYF. CDR3 coding DNA: TGTGCCAGCAGCCCCCGGACCCGACTCTTGGGGGGAAACACCATATATTTT.

The rearrangement joins TRBV5-4 to TRBJ2-6; D possibly corresponds to TRBD2 (5 bases). Germline CDR1 reads SGHNT; CDR2 reads YYREEE (reference sequence). CDR3 length equals 18 residues. The V and J ends lost 7 bases and 5 bases respectively, with 25 bases between them. CDR3 nucleotide sequence: TGTGCCAGCGAGACTAACAATAAGTCACAAAGTCGGGCCAACGTCCTGACTTTC. Protein: CASETNNKSQSRANVLTF.

The chain uses TRBV2 and TRBJ1-2; TRBD1 aligns across 8 bases. The V gene end was trimmed by 3 bases and the J gene end by 4 bases; junction bases not matched to a gene: 7. The CDR3 extends over 15 amino acids. Looked up from germline, CDR1 is SNHLY and CDR2 is FYNNEI. The DNA for the CDR3 is TGTGCCAGCAGTGACTCGGGGACAGGCATCTATGGCTACACCTTC. As protein: CASSDSGTGIYGYTF.

The chain is built from TRBV6-5 and TRBJ1-2; 8 bases align to TRBD1. Germline trimming cut 6 bases from V and 5 bases from J; bases unmatched to any gene: 5. CDR3 length: 13 amino acids. Germline V CDR1 and CDR2: MNHEY, SVGAGI. CDR3 sequence reads: CASSRGQAYGYTF. The CDR3 DNA is TGTGCCAGCAGCCGGGGACAGGCTTATGGCTACACCTTC.

The V and J genes are TRBV10-2 and TRBJ1-2; D gene ambiguous. This CDR3 has 13 residues. Trimming cost V 5 bases and J 2 bases, with 9 bases left between them. Germline CDR1 and CDR2: WSHSY and SAAADI. For the CDR3, the DNA is TGCGCCAGCAGTCAGGTCGACAACTATGGCTACACCTTC. Amino acid sequence: CASSQVDNYGYTF.

The chain employs TRBV15 and TRBJ2-1; D not certain. Trimming shortened V by 1 base and J by 3 bases, and 7 bases separated the two germline ends. The CDR3 covers 14 residues. CDR1 and CDR2 from the germline V gene are LNHNV and YYDKDF (reference sequence). The CDR3 region is CATSRVDGYNEQFF. CDR3 coding DNA: TGTGCCACCAGCAGAGTTGATGGCTACAATGAGCAGTTCTTC.

The rearrangement joins TRBV5-1 to TRBJ1-6, with 8 nucleotides matching TRBD1. The germline V gene has CDR1 SGHRS and CDR2 YFSETQ. The V and J ends lost 0 bases and 7 bases, in that order; junction bases with no gene match: 3. The CDR3 runs 15 residues. The CDR3 loop is CASSLGQGTNSPLHF. In nucleotides, the CDR3 is TGCGCCAGCAGCTTGGGACAGGGGACCAATTCACCCCTCCACTTT.

This rearrangement joins TRBV18 to TRBJ2-7; D not resolved. The V gene lost 8 bases and the J gene lost 11 bases, with 7 bases spanning the gap. CDR1 is KGHSH, CDR2 LQKENI, per germline. The CDR3 sequence is 8 residues long. The chain's CDR3 is CASAIEYF. CDR3 in DNA: TGTGCCAGCGCCATCGAGTACTTC. Together with reference TRBV18 and TRBJ2-7, the CDR3 gives the full variable domain: NAGVMQNPRHLVRRRGQEARLRCSPMKGHSHVYWYRQLPEEGLKFMVYLQKENIIDESGMPKERFSAEFPKEGPSILRIQQVVRGDSAAYFCASAIEYFGPGTRLTVT.